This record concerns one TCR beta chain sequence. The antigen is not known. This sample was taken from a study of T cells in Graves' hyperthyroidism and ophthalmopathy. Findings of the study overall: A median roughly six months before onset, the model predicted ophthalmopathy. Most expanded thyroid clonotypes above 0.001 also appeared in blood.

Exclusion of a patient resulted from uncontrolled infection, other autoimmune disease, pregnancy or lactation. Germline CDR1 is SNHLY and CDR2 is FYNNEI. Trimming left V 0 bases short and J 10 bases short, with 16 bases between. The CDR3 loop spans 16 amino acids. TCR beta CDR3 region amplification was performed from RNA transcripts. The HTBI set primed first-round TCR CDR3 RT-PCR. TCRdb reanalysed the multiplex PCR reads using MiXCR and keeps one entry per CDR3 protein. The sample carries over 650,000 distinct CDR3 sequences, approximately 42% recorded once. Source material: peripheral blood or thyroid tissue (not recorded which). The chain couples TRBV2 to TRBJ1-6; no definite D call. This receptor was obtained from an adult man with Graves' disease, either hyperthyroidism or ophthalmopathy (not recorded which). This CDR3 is CASSEARGRAGSPLHF. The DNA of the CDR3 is TGTGCCAGCAGTGAAGCGCGAGGGAGGGCAGGATCACCCCTCCACTTT.